This T cell receptor beta chain was identified during a study of spatial heterogeneity in lung cancer. This clonotype came up a few times. The sample's time point: blood at routine non-recurrence follow-up after resection. No cell sorting; template was whole RNA from tumor, lung tissue or PBMC. The CDR3 loop spans 14 amino acids. Germline values: CDR1 SGHTA, CDR2 FQGNSA. Trimming removed 5 bases at V and 5 bases at J, with 16 bases between. TCRdb processed the 5' RACE reads anew with MiXCR; each CDR3 protein has one entry. The table lists some 120,000 distinct CDR3 sequences, 12% of them singletons. The receptor's source is a male donor with early-stage non-small cell lung cancer. The sample was PBMCs, taken at follow-up. The V gene is TRBV7-2, the J gene TRBJ2-7; no clear D. Here the CDR3 DNA reads TGTGCCAGCAGCCTAAAGAATCAAAACCACGAGCAGTACTTC. Its protein is CASSLKNQNHEQYF.